The 29 T cell receptor beta chains below all came from one sample that was sequenced in a study of blood T cell repertoires in COVID-19. The data were produced by immunoSEQ multiplex PCR, yet TCRdb's version contains in-frame clones alone and is incomplete. This table has approximately 300,000 clones, 90% appearing once. The material sequenced was PBMCs or T cells enriched from blood (not recorded which). Source of these receptors: a woman between 18 and 30 years old with acute COVID-19.

This chain links TRBV28 with TRBJ1-2; no clear D. CDR3 length equals 16 residues. The germline CDR1 and CDR2 sequences are MDHEN and SYDVKM. Trimming took off 7 bases at V and 0 bases at J, with 18 bases between the two ends. Here the CDR3 reads CASTTPPLRSNYGYTF. The CDR3 nucleotides are TGTGCCAGCACCACTCCCCCCCTCAGGTCTAACTATGGCTACACCTTC.

This chain connects TRBV29-1 to TRBJ2-7; 7 bases agree with TRBD1. Germline V gene sequence: CDR1 SQVTM, CDR2 ANQGSEA. The CDR3 covers 13 residues. Trimming cost V 1 base and J 4 bases; bases outside gene matches: 4. CDR3 amino acids: CSVEGQGLYEQYF. The CDR3 DNA is TGCAGCGTTGAAGGACAGGGCCTTTACGAGCAGTACTTC.

This clone was picked up one time. The chain uses TRBV28 and TRBJ2-2, with D perhaps TRBD1 (5 bases). CDR3 length: 19 residues. Germline V gene lookup returns CDR1 MDHEN and CDR2 SYDVKM. V was clipped by 7 bases and J by 4 bases, with 28 bases between them. The CDR3 DNA sequence: TGTGCCAGCATGGAGTATGACAGTTACAAGGCGAGTATCACCGGGGAGCTGTTTTTT. It translates to CASMEYDSYKASITGELFF.

This sequence joins TRBV24-1 and TRBJ1-2; a weak D match, TRBD1 (5 bases). This CDR3 contains 13 residues. The germline V gene has CDR1 KGHDR and CDR2 SFDVKD. V was cut by 6 bases and J by 6 bases, with 13 bases left in between. Here the CDR3 DNA reads TGTGCCACCAGTCTGGCGGGAGGGGATGGCTACACCTTC. Translated: CATSLAGGDGYTF.

This clone was seen only once. V gene TRBV18 combines with J gene TRBJ1-1; D unclear. V was cut by 3 bases and J by 1 base, with 18 bases left in between. The V gene's germline CDR1 is KGHSH and CDR2 LQKENI. CDR3 length: 17 amino acids. The CDR3 reads CASSPPLGTLTNTEAFF. The CDR3 nucleotides read TGTGCCAGCTCACCCCCCCTAGGCACCTTAACGAACACTGAAGCTTTCTTT.

The CDR3 is CATSLTGGYGYTF. The DNA of the CDR3 is TGTGCCACCAGCCTCACAGGGGGCTATGGCTACACCTTC. This sequence joins TRBV24-1 and TRBJ1-2; 8 bases fit TRBD1. Germline-derived CDR1 and CDR2 are KGHDR and SFDVKD. The CDR3 covers 13 residues. V trimming: 7 bases; J trimming: 4 bases; junction bases outside the gene matches: 4.

The V and J genes are TRBV6-1 and TRBJ1-2; possibly TRBD1 for D (5 bases). Per germline, CDR1 MNHNS and CDR2 SASEGT. This CDR3 contains 15 residues. The V end lost 3 bases, the J end lost 4 bases, and 15 bases lay between the germline ends. CDR3 region: CASSESGERAYGYTF. Here the CDR3 DNA reads TGTGCCAGCAGTGAGTCGGGGGAGAGGGCCTATGGCTACACCTTC.

The chain is built from TRBV27 and TRBJ2-3, with D perhaps matching TRBD1 (5 bases). With 8 bases removed from V and 5 bases from J, the gap between germline ends came to 20 bases. This CDR3 comprises 15 residues. CDR1 and CDR2 from the germline V gene are MNHEY and SMNVEV (reference sequence). The CDR3 reads CASSFFSRVRDTQYF. CDR3 DNA: TGTGCCAGCTCCTTCTTTAGCAGGGTGAGAGATACGCAGTATTTT.

The CDR3 reads CASSRSPTSGRPDTQYF. The CDR3 bases are TGTGCCAGCAGCCGAAGCCCGACTAGCGGGAGGCCAGATACGCAGTATTTT. V usage is TRBV7-9 and J usage is TRBJ2-3; 13 positions agree with TRBD2. V was clipped by 5 bases and J by 4 bases; unmatched bases: 9. Germline values: CDR1 SEHNR, CDR2 FQNEAQ (reference sequence). This CDR3 contains 17 residues. The full variable domain, its missing parts supplied by reference TRBV7-9 and TRBJ2-3, is DTGVSQNPRHKITKRGQNVTFRCDPISEHNRLYWYRQTLGQGPEFLTYFQNEAQLEKSRLLSDRFSAERPKGSFSTLEIQRTEQGDSAMYLCASSRSPTSGRPDTQYFGPGTRLTVL.

V usage is TRBV28 and J usage is TRBJ1-5; tentative D call: TRBD1 (5 bases). Germline assignment: CDR1 MDHEN and CDR2 SYDVKM. Trimming left V 6 bases short and J 4 bases short, with 22 bases between. The CDR3 is 17 residues long. The CDR3 here is CASSPVGRVLPNQPQHF. DNA for the CDR3: TGTGCCAGCAGCCCCGTAGGCAGGGTCCTGCCAAATCAGCCCCAGCATTTT.

The V and J genes are TRBV28 and TRBJ2-3, with a possible D match to TRBD2 (6 bases). CDR1 and CDR2 (germline): MDHEN, SYDVKM. This CDR3 has 16 residues. The V end lost 6 bases, the J end lost 2 bases, and 18 bases lay between the germline ends. This CDR3 reads CASSSQVGGFTDTQYF. CDR3 sequence (DNA): TGTGCCAGCAGCTCCCAGGTGGGGGGTTTCACAGATACGCAGTATTTT.

V is TRBV3-1 (or the pseudogene TRBV3-2) and J is TRBJ2-1; 10 bases align to TRBD2. The J segment lost 0 bases and the V segment lost 6 bases, leaving 5 bases of the junction unmatched. This CDR3 is built from 16 residues. Germline V gives CDR1 LGHDT, CDR2 YNNKEL (reference sequence). The CDR3 nucleotides are TGTGCCAGCAGAAGGACTAGCGGACACTCCTACAATGAGCAGTTCTTC. Amino acid sequence: CASRRTSGHSYNEQFF.

The rearrangement uses TRBV5-1 and TRBJ1-2, with 7 bases lining up with TRBD1. The CDR3 runs 13 residues. Germline-derived CDR1 and CDR2 are SGHRS and YFSETQ. The V gene end was trimmed by 2 bases and the J gene end by 5 bases; junction bases not matched to a gene: 3. CDR3 amino acids: CASSFTGEYGYTF. For the CDR3, the DNA is TGCGCCAGCAGCTTCACAGGGGAGTATGGCTACACCTTC.

The chain combines TRBV3-1 (or the pseudogene TRBV3-2) with TRBJ1-5, with D unclear. Germline lookup yields CDR1 LGHDT and CDR2 YNNKEL (reference sequence). V was pared by 2 bases and J by 3 bases, with 11 bases between. This CDR3 has 15 residues. CDR3 DNA sequence: TGTGCCAGCAGCCAAACCGGACTAGACAATCAGCCCCAGCATTTT. This encodes CASSQTGLDNQPQHF.

The chain is built from TRBV28 and TRBJ2-7; 9 nucleotides align to TRBD2. Trimming at V came to 4 bases and at J to 4 bases, leaving 14 bases not matched to a gene. Germline CDR1 MDHEN, CDR2 SYDVKM. This CDR3 comprises 17 residues. The CDR3 loop is CASSSASGMGLKYEQYF. The CDR3 DNA is TGTGCCAGCAGTTCGGCTAGCGGGATGGGTTTAAAGTACGAGCAGTACTTC.

CDR3 nucleotide sequence: TGTGCCAGCAGCTTGGGTTCGGGAACCTACAATGAGCAGTTCTTC. It codes for CASSLGSGTYNEQFF. The chain couples TRBV5-6 to TRBJ2-1, with D maybe TRBD2 (5 bases). The germline CDR1 and CDR2 sequences are SGHDT and YYEEEE. The CDR3 loop spans 15 amino acids. The V and J ends lost 0 bases and 2 bases respectively, with 9 bases between them.

V is TRBV7-9 and J is TRBJ1-4; 8 bases are a match to TRBD1. Germline lookup yields CDR1 SEHNR and CDR2 FQNEAQ (reference sequence). V gave up 0 bases and J gave up 5 bases; unmatched junction bases: 5. The length of the CDR3 is 16 residues. The CDR3 DNA sequence: TGTGCCAGCAGCTTAGCTTTACGACAGGGGAATGAAAAACTGTTTTTT. Amino acids: CASSLALRQGNEKLFF. The full variable domain, with the rest looked up from reference TRBV7-9 and TRBJ1-4, is DTGVSQNPRHKITKRGQNVTFRCDPISEHNRLYWYRQTLGQGPEFLTYFQNEAQLEKSRLLSDRFSAERPKGSFSTLEIQRTEQGDSAMYLCASSLALRQGNEKLFFGSGTQLSVL.

J is TRBJ1-6 and V is TRBV7-9, with 9 bases identical to TRBD1. V was pared by 8 bases and J by 9 bases, with 11 bases of the junction left unmatched. CDR1 is SEHNR and CDR2 is FQNEAQ in the germline V gene (reference sequence). The CDR3 is 15 residues long. CDR3 sequence reads: CASGPTQGAGSPLHF. In DNA form, the CDR3 reads TGTGCCAGCGGTCCGACACAGGGGGCTGGTTCACCCCTCCACTTT.

The genes are TRBV6-5 and TRBJ2-1, with TRBD2 identical over 7 bases. The ends lost 0 bases at V and 7 bases at J; junction bases unmatched: 9. The V gene's germline CDR1 is MNHEY and CDR2 SVGAGI. The CDR3 length is 16 residues. The CDR3 reads CASSYSTSVAPNEQFF. The CDR3 region has the DNA TGTGCCAGCAGTTACTCCACTAGCGTCGCGCCTAATGAGCAGTTCTTC.

The chain carries TRBV28 and TRBJ2-7; 9 bases fit TRBD1. Trimming cost V 2 bases and J 6 bases; bases outside gene matches: 11. Germline lookup yields CDR1 MDHEN and CDR2 SYDVKM. The CDR3 is made up of 16 amino acids. CDR3 DNA: TGTGCCAGCAGTTTACCCCTCACGGGACAGGGAGGCGAGCAGTACTTC. This translates into CASSLPLTGQGGEQYF.

This chain joins TRBV6-5 and TRBJ1-2, with D maybe TRBD1 (6 bases). Germline V CDR1 and CDR2: MNHEY, SVGAGI. The germline V and J ends were trimmed by 4 bases and 8 bases, with 20 bases remaining between them. The CDR3 runs to 15 residues. CDR3 coding DNA: TGTGCCAGCAGTTCGATATGGGAACAGGGTTGGGGCTACACCTTC. It translates to CASSSIWEQGWGYTF.

The chain combines TRBV30 with TRBJ2-1; 9 nucleotides line up with TRBD2. The CDR3 has 15 amino acids. Germline V gene sequence: CDR1 GTSNPN, CDR2 SVGIG (reference sequence). The V gene end was trimmed by 4 bases and the J gene end by 5 bases; junction bases not matched to a gene: 9. CDR3 in amino acids: CAWMRTSANNNEQFF. For the CDR3, the DNA is TGTGCCTGGATGAGGACTAGCGCGAACAACAATGAGCAGTTCTTC.

As concerns this clone: At one end the junction does not follow the germline gene, possibly because of a read error. The V gene is TRBV3-1 (or the pseudogene TRBV3-2), the J gene TRBJ2-7; 8 nucleotides agree with TRBD2. The CDR3 has 15 amino acids. The germline V gene has CDR1 LGHDT and CDR2 YNNKEL (reference sequence). CDR3 sequence: CASSQSVAGNHGCDF. As DNA, the CDR3 is TGTGCCAGCAGCCAATCGGTAGCGGGAAACCACGGATGCGACTTC.

The V and J genes are TRBV6-5 and TRBJ1-2, with D perhaps matching TRBD1 (5 bases). Trimming removed 6 bases at V and 6 bases at J, with 11 bases between. CDR3 length equals 12 residues. The germline gives CDR1 MNHEY, CDR2 SVGAGI. The CDR3 region is CASSRGWDGYTF. The CDR3, as DNA: TGTGCCAGCAGCCGGGGGTGGGATGGCTACACCTTC.

The chain combines TRBV7-9 with TRBJ2-7, with no clear D. With 5 bases removed from V and 0 bases from J, the gap between germline ends came to 20 bases. Germline CDR1 is SEHNR and CDR2 is FQNEAQ (reference sequence). The length of the CDR3 is 17 residues. The CDR3 DNA follows: TGTGCCAGCAGCCCTCGACTCGCTGTCAACTCCTCCTACGAGCAGTACTTC. Encoded protein: CASSPRLAVNSSYEQYF. Variable domain in full (rest from reference TRBV7-9 and TRBJ2-7): DTGVSQNPRHKITKRGQNVTFRCDPISEHNRLYWYRQTLGQGPEFLTYFQNEAQLEKSRLLSDRFSAERPKGSFSTLEIQRTEQGDSAMYLCASSPRLAVNSSYEQYFGPGTRLTVT.

The chain is built from TRBV10-3 and TRBJ2-1; D ambiguous. Germline-derived CDR1 and CDR2 are ENHRY and SYGVKD. The germline V and J ends were trimmed by 0 bases and 9 bases, with 18 bases remaining between them. The CDR3 spans 16 residues. DNA for the CDR3: TGTGCCATCAGTGAGTCGGCGGCCGCCCTTTATTCTGAGCAGTTCTTC. It codes for CAISESAAALYSEQFF.

J is TRBJ1-2 and V is TRBV27, with 8 bases lining up with TRBD1. V dropped 5 bases and J dropped 6; count of bases not matched to a gene: 17. The germline gives CDR1 MNHEY, CDR2 SMNVEV (reference sequence). The CDR3 totals 17 residues. The CDR3 sequence: CASSPTLRQGKVHGYTF. CDR3 bases: TGTGCCAGCAGTCCGACCCTCCGACAGGGGAAGGTGCATGGCTACACCTTC.

The V call is TRBV3-1 (or the pseudogene TRBV3-2), the J call TRBJ2-5, with TRBD2 matching over 7 bases. There are 14 residues in the CDR3. Germline V lookup: CDR1 LGHDT, CDR2 YNNKEL (reference sequence). The trim removed 1 base at V and 7 bases at J, leaving 6 bases unmatched. The CDR3, as DNA: TGTGCCAGCAGCCAAGTACGGGAGGCCTGGACCCAGTACTTC. Its translation: CASSQVREAWTQYF.

This chain links TRBV9 with TRBJ1-4; D is unresolved. The CDR3 is 14 residues long. The germline V gene has CDR1 SGDLS and CDR2 YYNGEE. V was trimmed by 0 bases and J by 5 bases, leaving 8 bases between them. CDR3 nucleotides: TGTGCCAGCAGCGTAGAGCCGAACAATGAAAAACTGTTTTTT. It is translated as CASSVEPNNEKLFF.